This is a list of T cell receptor beta chains from one sample in a study of T-cell reconstitution after alpha-beta-depleted transplantation in children. TCRdb used MiXCR to reprocess the PCR reads, holding one entry per CDR3 protein. The repertoire holds some 120,000 distinct CDR3 sequences, with around 10% as singletons. The sequencing here drew on PBMCs, taken before TCRalphabeta/CD19-depleted stem cell transplant. These receptors originate from a boy aged 2 to 10 with acute lymphoblastic leukemia, due to receive a stem cell transplant. Each CDR3 is given with its conserved first and last residue. Fields, in order: V gene, J gene, clone size, CDR3 length, D gene, CDR3 protein, CDR3 DNA. D genes are given only for firm matches. A row's size may be missing; if present it is once, few, many or a size class.

V: TRBV7-2
J: TRBJ2-7
size: few
length: 15
D: -
CDR3: CASSLTRGGAYEQYF
DNA: TGTGCCAGCAGCTTAACTAGAGGTGGGGCCTACGAGCAGTACTTC

V: TRBV12-3/TRBV12-4
J: TRBJ2-7
size: many
length: 14
D: -
CDR3: CASSLFDNSYEQYF
DNA: TGTGCCAGCAGTTTATTTGACAATTCCTACGAGCAGTACTTC

V: TRBV24-1
J: TRBJ2-3
size: many
length: 12
D: -
CDR3: CATSGSTDTQYF
DNA: TGTGCCACCAGTGGCAGCACAGATACGCAGTATTTT

V: TRBV25-1
J: TRBJ1-5
size: -
length: 14
D: -
CDR3: CASSELSGGQPQHF
DNA: TGTGCCAGCAGTGAATTGTCCGGCGGACAGCCCCAGCATTTT

V: TRBV12-3/TRBV12-4
J: TRBJ2-1
size: few
length: 16
D: -
CDR3: CASSFSRGSSYNEQFF
DNA: TGTGCCAGCAGTTTTTCCCGCGGAAGCTCCTACAATGAGCAGTTCTTC

V: TRBV5-1
J: TRBJ2-1
size: few
length: 14
D: TRBD1
CDR3: CASSLTTGEVVLIF
DNA: TGCGCCAGCAGCTTAACTACAGGGGAAGTGGTTTTGATCTTC

V: TRBV20-1
J: TRBJ1-4
size: once
length: 13
D: TRBD1
CDR3: CSASGQGARKLFF
DNA: TGCAGTGCCTCAGGGCAGGGGGCAAGAAAACTGTTTTTT

V: TRBV5-1
J: TRBJ2-7
size: few
length: 17
D: TRBD2
CDR3: CASSLASPGGSSYEQYF
DNA: TGCGCCAGCAGCTTGGCCTCGCCGGGGGGGAGCTCCTACGAGCAGTACTTC

V: TRBV7-2
J: TRBJ2-1
size: few
length: 17
D: TRBD2
CDR3: CASSSRTSGFLPLEQFF
DNA: TGTGCCAGCAGCTCTCGGACTAGCGGGTTCCTGCCCCTGGAGCAGTTCTTC

V: TRBV15
J: TRBJ1-5
size: medium-sized
length: 14
D: -
CDR3: CATSRDRGLRPQHF
DNA: TGTGCCACCAGCAGAGATCGGGGCCTGAGGCCCCAGCATTTT

V: TRBV24-1
J: TRBJ2-5
size: many
length: 14
D: -
CDR3: CATSDQAGTETQYF
DNA: TGTGCCACCAGTGACCAGGCGGGGACTGAGACCCAGTACTTC

V: TRBV27
J: TRBJ2-1
size: -
length: 14
D: -
CDR3: CASSFYSAMPQQFF
DNA: TGTGCCAGCAGTTTCTACAGTGCGATGCCTCAGCAGTTCTTC

V: TRBV7-9
J: TRBJ2-3
size: many
length: 15
D: -
CDR3: CASSYGLGGTDTQYF
DNA: TGTGCCAGCAGCTACGGACTAGGGGGTACAGATACGCAGTATTTT

V: TRBV5-1
J: TRBJ2-3
size: many
length: 15
D: -
CDR3: CASSFLGTLGDTQYF
DNA: TGCGCCAGCAGCTTCCTTGGGACCCTGGGGGATACGCAGTATTTT

V: TRBV20-1
J: TRBJ2-1
size: few
length: 15
D: TRBD2
CDR3: CSASEAGGLWDEQFF
DNA: TGCAGTGCTAGCGAGGCGGGAGGGTTATGGGATGAGCAGTTCTTC

V: TRBV5-1
J: TRBJ1-1
size: few
length: 13
D: -
CDR3: CASSRSRDGKAFF
DNA: TGCGCCAGCAGCCGTAGCCGGGACGGAAAGGCTTTCTTT

V: TRBV20-1
J: TRBJ2-4
size: -
length: 15
D: TRBD2
CDR3: CSAPKLAVAKNIQYF
DNA: TGCAGTGCTCCCAAACTAGCGGTAGCCAAAAACATTCAGTACTTC

V: TRBV25-1
J: TRBJ2-1
size: -
length: 17
D: -
CDR3: CASRGIRDSTTYNEQFF
DNA: TGTGCCAGCAGGGGGATTCGGGACTCCACGACCTACAATGAGCAGTTCTTC

V: TRBV5-1
J: TRBJ1-6
size: few
length: 14
D: -
CDR3: CASSPFVNNSPLHF
DNA: TGCGCCAGCAGCCCGTTTGTTAATAATTCACCCCTCCACTTT

V: TRBV28
J: TRBJ2-5
size: -
length: 15
D: TRBD1
CDR3: CASSLPGQGTETQYF
DNA: TGTGCCAGCAGTCTCCCGGGACAGGGGACAGAGACCCAGTACTTC

V: TRBV6-1
J: TRBJ1-1
size: -
length: 15
D: -
CDR3: CASSEQQPGVTEAFF
DNA: TGTGCCAGCAGTGAACAGCAGCCTGGGGTCACTGAAGCTTTCTTT

V: TRBV18
J: TRBJ1-1
size: -
length: 12
D: -
CDR3: CASFDRNTEAFF
DNA: TGTGCCAGCTTCGACAGGAACACTGAAGCTTTCTTT

V: TRBV5-1
J: TRBJ1-1
size: -
length: 15
D: -
CDR3: CASSRSGLKNTEAFF
DNA: TGCGCCAGCAGCAGATCAGGGCTAAAGAACACTGAAGCTTTCTTT

V: TRBV27
J: TRBJ2-5
size: few
length: 21
D: -
CDR3: CASSFRRERGLVKWEQETQYF
DNA: TGTGCCAGCAGTTTCCGCCGCGAAAGGGGGTTGGTGAAATGGGAACAAGAGACCCAGTACTTC

V: TRBV4-1
J: TRBJ2-7
size: -
length: 15
D: TRBD1
CDR3: CASSLTGQSSYEQYF
DNA: TGCGCCAGCAGCCTCACGGGACAGTCCTCCTACGAGCAGTACTTC

V: TRBV18
J: TRBJ1-3
size: -
length: 13
D: -
CDR3: CASSPPPGNTIYF
DNA: TGTGCCAGCTCACCTCCCCCTGGAAACACCATATATTTT

V: TRBV5-4
J: TRBJ1-1
size: many
length: 15
D: TRBD1
CDR3: CASSLGQVVGTEAFF
DNA: TGTGCCAGCAGCCTAGGACAGGTGGTCGGCACTGAAGCTTTCTTT

V: TRBV27
J: TRBJ2-3
size: few
length: 19
D: TRBD2
CDR3: CASSRRDIGLAGSTDTQYF
DNA: TGTGCCAGCAGTCGCCGGGACATAGGACTAGCGGGAAGCACAGATACGCAGTATTTT

V: TRBV2
J: TRBJ2-1
size: few
length: 14
D: -
CDR3: CASSVGGPVDEQFF
DNA: TGTGCCAGCAGTGTGGGGGGGCCCGTCGATGAGCAGTTCTTC

V: TRBV18
J: TRBJ2-3
size: -
length: 15
D: -
CDR3: CASSLVRGPADTQYF
DNA: TGTGCCAGCTCTTTGGTACGAGGACCAGCAGATACGCAGTATTTT

V: TRBV3-1
J: TRBJ2-1
size: -
length: 15
D: TRBD1
CDR3: CASAKVETGDNEQFF
DNA: TGTGCCAGCGCAAAAGTAGAGACAGGGGACAATGAGCAGTTCTTC

V: TRBV7-2
J: TRBJ2-1
size: many
length: 15
D: TRBD1
CDR3: CASSYDRGPYNEQFF
DNA: TGTGCCAGCAGCTACGACAGGGGTCCCTACAATGAGCAGTTCTTC

V: TRBV12-3/TRBV12-4
J: TRBJ2-1
size: -
length: 16
D: -
CDR3: CASSRRLGESYNEQFF
DNA: TGTGCCAGCAGTCGACGGCTCGGGGAATCCTACAATGAGCAGTTCTTC

V: TRBV15
J: TRBJ2-2
size: few
length: 15
D: -
CDR3: CATSGSGANTGELFF
DNA: TGTGCCACCAGCGGATCCGGGGCCAACACCGGGGAGCTGTTTTTT

V: TRBV7-3
J: TRBJ2-7
size: many
length: 13
D: -
CDR3: CASSSSQGYEQYF
DNA: TGTGCCAGCAGTTCCTCACAGGGCTACGAGCAGTACTTC

V: TRBV5-1
J: TRBJ2-2
size: -
length: 17
D: -
CDR3: CASSWGDRRSNTGELFF
DNA: TGCGCCAGCAGCTGGGGGGACCGACGTTCGAACACCGGGGAGCTGTTTTTT

V: TRBV29-1
J: TRBJ1-1
size: few
length: 15
D: TRBD1
CDR3: CSVGQRAGGGTEAFF
DNA: TGCAGCGTTGGACAAAGGGCAGGGGGAGGAACTGAAGCTTTCTTT